The source of this T cell receptor (beta chain) is a study of T cell changes during pregnancy in multiple sclerosis. TCRdb's table, derived via immunoSEQ multiplex PCR, lists solely in-frame clones and lacks some. The table records 55,000 or so clones, about 90% of them present only once. CDR3 length equals 18 residues. J lost 5 bases, V lost 2 bases, and 15 bases had no gene match. Germline CDR1 is SGHTA and CDR2 is FQGTGA. The receptor was isolated from a female donor with multiple sclerosis, enrolled in a pregnancy study. The chain is built from TRBV7-3 and TRBJ2-1; the match to TRBD2 covers 7 bases. Specimen: CD4+ T cells from peripheral blood mononuclear cells, collected after pregnancy. CDR3: CASSLFPAVSGGDNEQFF. The CDR3 coding sequence is TGTGCCAGCAGCTTATTCCCCGCTGTATCGGGGGGAGACAATGAGCAGTTCTTC.